Following are 24 T cell receptor beta chains from one sample sequenced in a study of human T cells and chemical hapten exposure. TCRdb redid the calling of the RACE reads with MiXCR, one entry per CDR3 protein. The sample contains about 140,000 distinct CDR3 sequences, approximately 12% of which appear only once. The time point: patch test 2, 6 weeks after DPC sensitization. Regarding treatment: therapeutic diphenylcyclopropenone sensitization with weekly scalp DPC. The sequences come from whole blood, collected in connection with sensitization to the hapten diphenylcyclopropenone (DPC). These receptors all stem from a woman aged 45-60 years with alopecia areata. Some clones in this sample may be carry-over from other donors' samples.

This clonotype occurred many times. The J gene is TRBJ2-7, the V gene TRBV2; 16 bases line up with TRBD2. The CDR3 extends over 16 amino acids. V lost 7 bases and J lost 3; bases outside the gene matches: 6. Per the germline V gene, CDR1 is SNHLY and CDR2 is FYNNEI. CDR3 loop: CASKYGTSGRDYEQYF. The CDR3 DNA is TGTGCCAGCAAATACGGGACTAGCGGGAGGGACTACGAGCAGTACTTC.

This clonotype was observed a handful of times. V usage is TRBV3-1 and J usage is TRBJ2-1, with 11 bases fitting TRBD2. CDR1 is LGHDT and CDR2 is YNNKEL in the germline V gene (reference sequence). The CDR3 length is 16 residues. With V trimmed by 4 bases and J by 6 bases, 8 bases remained unmatched. The DNA for the CDR3 is TGTGCCAGCAGCCTAGTGACTAGCGGGAAAGGCAATGAGCAGTTCTTC. It encodes CASSLVTSGKGNEQFF.

Many counts were recorded for this clonotype. V is TRBV18 and J is TRBJ2-5; 9 positions match TRBD1. Trimming took 3 bases from V and 4 from J; bases not matched to a gene: 3. This CDR3 spans 14 amino acids. From germline, CDR1 is KGHSH and CDR2 LQKENI. The DNA of the CDR3 is TGTGCCAGCTCACCCTTGGACAGGGGAGAGACCCAGTACTTC. This gives the protein CASSPLDRGETQYF.

Comment on this clonotype: Compared with germline, one end of the junction differs, possibly owing to a read error. The chain combines TRBV10-3 with TRBJ2-5; maybe TRBD2 (6 bases). Germline CDR1 is ENHRY and CDR2 is SYGVKD. The CDR3 has 14 residues. For the CDR3, the DNA is TGTGCCATCAGCGAGTTGGGCGGGAAAAAGACCCAGTACTTC. This encodes CAISELGGKKTQYF.

The rearrangement joins TRBV2 to TRBJ2-3; either TRBD1 or TRBD2 may fit D (5 bases each). CDR3 length: 16 residues. V was cut by 6 bases and J by 2 bases, with 18 bases left in between. CDR1 is SNHLY, CDR2 FYNNEI, per germline. The CDR3 DNA reads TGTGCCAGCAGCCCCGCCGGGGCTACCATCACAGATACGCAGTATTTT. Translating it yields CASSPAGATITDTQYF.

The sample holds a few counts of this clonotype. The chain has TRBV6-1 and TRBJ2-3, with a possible D match to TRBD2 (5 bases). The CDR3 runs to 15 residues. V was clipped by 2 bases and J by 2 bases, with 11 bases between them. Germline V CDR1 and CDR2: MNHNS, SASEGT. This CDR3 reads CASSEWRRDTDTQYF. DNA for the CDR3: TGTGCCAGCAGTGAATGGAGGAGAGACACAGATACGCAGTATTTT.

The chain employs TRBV19 and TRBJ2-1; possible D gene TRBD2, 7 bases. The CDR3 contains 14 residues. V lost 3 bases to trimming and J lost 7 bases, with 13 bases between them. The V gene's germline CDR1 is LNHDA and CDR2 SQIVND (reference sequence). CDR3 nucleotides: TGTGCCAGTAGTATGGGGGGGCCCTGGAATGAGCAGTTCTTC. This translates into CASSMGGPWNEQFF.

This clonotype was seen a handful of times. The gene calls are TRBV2 and TRBJ2-7; 9 bases agree with TRBD2. V gave up 5 bases and J gave up 4 bases; unmatched junction bases: 3. Germline CDR1 SNHLY, CDR2 FYNNEI. The CDR3 length is 13 residues. In DNA, the CDR3 is TGTGCCAGCAGTAGGACTAGCGAGTACGAGCAGTACTTC. Protein: CASSRTSEYEQYF.

A remark on this clonotype: The junction departs from the called germline gene at one end, perhaps through a read error. The rearrangement links TRBV7-7 to TRBJ2-5; TRBD1 or TRBD2 may be the D gene (5 bases each). Germline-derived CDR1 and CDR2 are SSHAT and FNYEAQ (reference sequence). The CDR3 is 14 residues long. The CDR3 sequence: CASSSSGTQETQYF. CDR3 in DNA: TGTGCTAGCAGCTCCTCGGGGACCCAAGAGACCCAGTACTTC. The full variable domain, rest sourced from reference TRBV7-7 and TRBJ2-5, is GAGVSQSPRYKVTKRGQDVTLRCDPISSHATLYWYQQALGQGPEFLTYFNYEAQPDKSGLPSDRFSAERPEGSISTLTIQRTEQRDSAMYRCASSSSGTQETQYFGPGTRLLVL.

This clonotype was detected ten times or more. The chain has TRBV30 and TRBJ1-5, with D possibly being TRBD1 (5 bases). CDR3 length: 14 amino acids. V gave up 3 bases and J gave up 3 bases, with 12 bases separating them. In germline, CDR1 is GTSNPN, CDR2 SVGIG (reference sequence). CDR3 sequence: CAWSPNRFNQPQHF. The CDR3, as DNA: TGTGCCTGGAGCCCGAACAGGTTCAATCAGCCCCAGCATTTT.

The chain is built from TRBV29-1 and TRBJ1-1, with no clear D. V was pared by 5 bases and J by 4 bases, with 8 bases between. The CDR3 spans 11 residues. CDR1 is SQVTM, CDR2 ANQGSEA, per germline. CDR3 sequence (DNA): TGCAGCGTTCGACAAGGCACTGAAGCTTTCTTT. It codes for CSVRQGTEAFF. Complete variable domain (other parts from reference TRBV29-1 and TRBJ1-1): SAVISQKPSRDICQRGTSLTIQCQVDSQVTMMFWYRQQPGQSLTLIATANQGSEATYESGFVIDKFPISRPNLTFSTLTVSNMSPEDSSIYLCSVRQGTEAFFGQGTRLTVV.

This clonotype occurred a few times. A read error may produce the germline difference seen at one junction end. The V gene is TRBV7-7, the J gene TRBJ2-3; tentatively, D is TRBD1 (6 bases). Germline CDR1 SSHAT, CDR2 FNYEAQ (reference sequence). This CDR3 comprises 14 residues. The CDR3, as DNA: TGTGCTAGCAGCTACGACAGGAACACAGATACGCAGTATTTT. Translated, it gives CASSYDRNTDTQYF.

This clonotype was detected many times. V and J are TRBV29-1 and TRBJ2-2, with a weak D call TRBD1 (6 bases). The V end lost 3 bases, the J end lost 3 bases, and 8 bases lay between the germline ends. The CDR3 consists of 13 residues. Germline assignment: CDR1 SQVTM and CDR2 ANQGSEA. The DNA for the CDR3 is TGCAGCGTTGATGGGGGCTACACCGGGGAGCTGTTTTTT. It codes for CSVDGGYTGELFF.

The gene calls are TRBV12-3 or TRBV12-4 and TRBJ2-1; 13 nucleotides align to TRBD2. The CDR3 sequence is 16 residues long. The V and J ends lost 4 bases and 9 bases, in that order; junction bases with no gene match: 9. This CDR3 reads CASSSGTSGILIEQFF. The CDR3 DNA reads TGTGCCAGCAGTTCTGGGACTAGCGGGATATTAATTGAGCAGTTCTTC.

At least ten counts were recorded for this clonotype. This chain joins TRBV29-1 and TRBJ2-5; D assignment may be TRBD1 or TRBD2 (5 bases each). Deletions cut 7 bases from V and 2 bases from J, with 14 bases between. There are 13 residues in the CDR3. Germline assignment: CDR1 SQVTM and CDR2 ANQGSEA. The CDR3 DNA reads TGCAGCGCCCCGTGGGGGTCGCAAGAGACCCAGTACTTC. Protein product: CSAPWGSQETQYF.

This clonotype was seen only a few times. This chain joins TRBV12-3 or TRBV12-4 and TRBJ2-3; weak D call: TRBD2 (5 bases). V lost 9 bases and J lost 0, with 16 bases in between. This CDR3 is built from 15 residues. The CDR3 sequence is CASSSAGASTDTQYF. The DNA of the CDR3 is TGTGCCAGTTCCTCGGCGGGCGCCAGCACAGATACGCAGTATTTT.

This clonotype was seen only a few times. CDR3 nucleotide sequence: TGTGCCAGCTCACCACCGGTACCCGAGGGAACTGAAGCTTTCTTT. Translation gives CASSPPVPEGTEAFF. This chain links TRBV18 with TRBJ1-1; D gene uncertain. With 0 bases removed from V and 5 bases from J, the gap between germline ends came to 13 bases. Germline assignment: CDR1 KGHSH and CDR2 LQKENI. The CDR3 has 15 amino acids.

This clonotype has more than one count but fewer than ten. This chain uses TRBV7-9 with TRBJ1-1; D gene unclear. The V end lost 0 bases, the J end lost 3 bases, and 5 bases lay between the germline ends. Germline CDR1 and CDR2: SEHNR and FQNEAQ (reference sequence). The CDR3 covers 13 residues. CDR3 sequence (DNA): TGTGCCAGCAGCTTAGCGCAGGACACTGAAGCTTTCTTT. The encoded protein is CASSLAQDTEAFF.

This clonotype occurred many times. The V call is TRBV28, the J call TRBJ2-1, with D maybe TRBD2 (6 bases). The CDR3 extends over 15 amino acids. Germline V lookup: CDR1 MDHEN, CDR2 SYDVKM. The ends were cut back, 4 bases at V and 7 bases at J, with 17 bases in the middle. The CDR3 DNA reads TGTGCCAGCAGTTCCCTACCCGCCGCGGGGAATGAGCAGTTCTTC. Its protein product is CASSSLPAAGNEQFF.

CDR3 amino acids: CASSLLKTSTDTQYF. The CDR3 DNA is TGTGCCAGCAGCTTACTAAAGACGAGCACAGATACGCAGTATTTT. The chain recombines TRBV11-2 with TRBJ2-3; no clear D. The V gene's germline CDR1 is SGHAT and CDR2 FQNNGV. Between the trimmed V and J ends, which lost 2 bases and 0 bases, there was a span of 9 bases. The CDR3 totals 15 residues.

The chain links TRBV7-8 to TRBJ1-5, with no clear D. Germline loops: CDR1 SGHVS, CDR2 FQNEAQ. CDR3 size: 13 residues. Trimming pared 4 bases from V and 4 bases from J, leaving 8 bases between. CDR3 region: CASSSKLNQPQHF. Here the CDR3 DNA reads TGTGCCAGCAGCTCCAAACTAAATCAGCCCCAGCATTTT.

The V call is TRBV5-1, the J call TRBJ2-5, with a tentative D call TRBD2 (6 bases). Germline assignment: CDR1 SGHRS and CDR2 YFSETQ. V was pared by 4 bases and J by 1 base, with 20 bases between. This CDR3 region has 17 residues. DNA for the CDR3: TGCGCCAGCAGCCGACTCCCGGGAGTAAGGGGCCAAGAGACCCAGTACTTC. It translates to CASSRLPGVRGQETQYF.

This clonotype was found many times. The rearrangement uses TRBV7-9 and TRBJ2-1; 15 nucleotides match TRBD2. Losses at the gene ends were 5 bases for V and 7 bases for J; bases not matched to a gene: 15. CDR3 length equals 19 residues. CDR1 SEHNR and CDR2 FQNEAQ come from the germline V gene (reference sequence). The CDR3 reads CASSHSGTSGRPDGNEQFF. The CDR3 DNA follows: TGTGCCAGCAGCCACTCCGGGACTAGCGGGAGGCCAGATGGGAATGAGCAGTTCTTC.

The sample holds a few counts of this clonotype. This chain uses TRBV18 with TRBJ1-6; D gene ambiguous. The CDR3 extends over 15 amino acids. Trimming removed 5 bases from V and 0 bases from J, with 8 bases in between. CDR1 KGHSH and CDR2 LQKENI come from the germline V gene. The CDR3 loop is CASSNQASYNSPLHF. Written as DNA, the CDR3 is TGTGCCAGCTCAAATCAGGCCTCCTATAATTCACCCCTCCACTTT. The full variable domain, with the rest looked up from reference TRBV18 and TRBJ1-6, is NAGVMQNPRHLVRRRGQEARLRCSPMKGHSHVYWYRQLPEEGLKFMVYLQKENIIDESGMPKERFSAEFPKEGPSILRIQQVVRGDSAAYFCASSNQASYNSPLHFGNGTRLTVT.